The entry below gives a single T cell receptor beta chain sequence along with its context. No antigen is known for it. This entry is derived from a study of T cells in Graves' hyperthyroidism and ophthalmopathy. TCR beta CDR3 sequences were amplified from RNA transcripts. The HTBI set primed first-round TCR CDR3 RT-PCR. In TCRdb, the multiplex PCR reads were re-called with MiXCR into one record per CDR3 protein. Among 350,000 to 450,000 distinct CDR3 sequences listed, over 11% were seen once. Germline CDR1 reads SEHNR; CDR2 reads FQNEAQ (reference sequence). This CDR3 has 15 amino acids. With V trimmed by 2 bases and J by 3 bases, 4 bases remained unmatched. General study findings and limits: In the analysis, a 13 V-J model separated ophthalmopathy from stable hyperthyroidism. Expanded thyroid clonotypes (above 0.001) were mostly also found in blood.

This TCR derives from a woman aged 55-69 years with Graves' hyperthyroidism. The sequencing sample was made of blood. The chain couples TRBV7-9 to TRBJ2-1, with 7 bases matching TRBD2. CDR3 amino acids: CASSLPGLNYNEQFF. CDR3 nucleotide sequence: TGTGCCAGCAGCTTACCGGGACTAAACTACAATGAGCAGTTCTTC.